These T cell receptor beta chains were read from a single sample in a study of CD8+CD57+ T cells in acquired aplastic anemia. Using its own MiXCR run on the reads, TCRdb lists one record per CDR3 protein. This sample has about 240,000 distinct CDR3 sequences, with around 45% found just once. Sequencing was carried out using sorted CD4+, CD8+, or CD8+CD57+ T cells (not recorded which) from PBMCs. The receptor source for this set is a human donor with aplastic anemia. Both conserved end residues are part of each CDR3. A D gene is named only where the DNA matches it firmly. Rows give clone size only sometimes, using once, few, many, or a class for an expanded clone.

TRBD1	TRBV29-1	NA	TRBJ2-1	CSVPEPGQGAREQFF	TGCAGCGTTCCCGAGCCGGGACAGGGGGCTAGAGAGCAGTTCTTC
TRBD1	TRBV11-2	many	TRBJ2-5	CASSLDLPRTGGIETQYF	TGTGCCAGCAGCTTAGATCTGCCTAGGACAGGGGGCATTGAGACCCAGTACTTC
TRBD2	TRBV7-2	NA	TRBJ2-7	CASSPSPRGSPYEQYF	TGCGCCAGCAGCCCGAGTCCGCGGGGGTCCCCCTACGAGCAGTACTTC
NA	TRBV29-1	NA	TRBJ2-7	CSVEAGGSADAYEQYF	TGCAGCGTTGAGGCCGGTGGGAGCGCCGATGCCTACGAGCAGTACTTC
NA	TRBV5-6	NA	TRBJ1-6	CATQLGPGRNSPLHF	TGTGCCACCCAGCTTGGGCCGGGAAGGAATTCACCCCTCCACTTT
NA	TRBV14	many	TRBJ1-1	CASSQLKLSEAFF	TGTGCCAGCAGCCAATTGAAATTGTCGGAGGCTTTCTTT
NA	TRBV5-5	NA	TRBJ2-2	CASGLGAGELFF	TGCGCCAGCGGCCTAGGGGCCGGGGAGCTGTTTTTT
NA	TRBV11-2	NA	TRBJ1-2	CASSSGPADGYTF	TGTGCCAGCAGCTCGGGGCCGGCGGATGGCTACACCTTC
NA	TRBV10-3	once	TRBJ1-6	CAISDSNSPLHF	TGTGCCATCAGTGATAGTAATTCACCCCTCCACTTT
TRBD1	TRBV2	NA	TRBJ2-7	CANVGTGGGYEQCF	TGTGCCAACGTCGGGACAGGGGGCGGTTACGAGCAGTGCTTC
NA	TRBV7-9	many	TRBJ1-2	CASSPPHGRGLGYTF	TGTGCCAGCAGCCCCCCACATGGTCGGGGGCTTGGCTACACCTTC
NA	TRBV11-2	many	TRBJ2-5	CASSLGIARSGKETQYF	TGTGCCAGCAGCTTAGGGATAGCGCGTAGTGGTAAAGAGACCCAGTACTTC
NA	TRBV28	once	TRBJ2-1	CASSLRASPLEQFF	TGTGCCAGCAGTCTACGGGCCTCTCCATTGGAGCAGTTCTTC
TRBD1	TRBV20-1	NA	TRBJ1-2	CSARRDRHNYGYTF	TGCAGTGCTAGGAGGGACAGACATAACTATGGCTACACCTTC
NA	TRBV29-1	NA	TRBJ2-1	CASSSSVGPTYQFF	TGTGCCAGCAGCTCTAGCGTTGGTCCTACCTACCAGTTCTTC
NA	TRBV6-6	NA	TRBJ1-1	CASSTSGAANTEAFF	TGTGCCAGCAGCACTAGCGGTGCGGCCAACACTGAAGCTTTCTTT
NA	TRBV7-9	many	TRBJ1-5	CASSLEGSQNPQHF	TGTGCCAGCAGCTTAGAGGGGAGCCAAAACCCCCAGCATTTT
NA	TRBV15	many	TRBJ2-3	CATSRGSEDTQYF	TGTGCCACCAGCAGAGGTAGCGAAGATACGCAGTATTTT
TRBD2	TRBV5-1	NA	TRBJ2-3	CASSLAAGGVTQYF	TGCGCCAGCAGCTTGGCTGCCGGGGGGGTGACGCAGTATTTT
NA	TRBV10-3	NA	TRBJ2-3	CAISENREDTQYF	TGTGCCATCAGTGAAAACAGGGAGGATACGCAGTATTTT
NA	TRBV6-5	many	TRBJ1-6	CASRVPGMLDNSPLHF	TGTGCCAGCAGAGTCCCGGGGATGTTGGATAATTCACCCCTCCACTTT
NA	TRBV7-9	NA	TRBJ2-7	CASTDPYEGYEQYF	TGTGCCAGCACCGATCCTTACGAGGGCTACGAGCAGTACTTC
NA	TRBV9	many	TRBJ1-1	CASSVDLSGAEAFF	TGTGCCAGCAGCGTAGACTTGTCCGGGGCTGAAGCTTTCTTT
NA	TRBV4-1	NA	TRBJ1-4	CASSQVSGRTNEKLFF	TGCGCCAGCAGCCAAGTTTCAGGCCGTACCAATGAAAAACTGTTTTTT
TRBD1	TRBV4-1	many	TRBJ2-7	CASSWRTGGFDEQYF	TGCGCCAGCAGCTGGAGGACAGGGGGCTTCGACGAGCAGTACTTC
TRBD1	TRBV20-1	NA	TRBJ2-7	CSALSDRGLNEQYF	TGCAGTGCTCTCTCGGACAGGGGGCTAAACGAGCAGTACTTC
NA	TRBV4-1	few	TRBJ2-3	CASSPFLGIPPDTQYF	TGCGCCAGCAGCCCTTTCCTAGGGATCCCACCAGACACGCAGTATTTT
TRBD1	TRBV9	NA	TRBJ1-5	CASSAGQGRDQPQHF	TGTGCCAGCAGCGCAGGACAGGGGAGAGATCAGCCCCAGCATTTT
TRBD1	TRBV20-1	NA	TRBJ1-6	CSAGDLPGQESSPLHF	TGCAGTGCTGGAGACCTCCCGGGACAGGAATCCTCACCCCTCCACTTT
NA	TRBV11-2	many	TRBJ1-5	CASSYRNNQPQHF	TGTGCCAGCAGCTACCGAAACAATCAGCCCCAGCATTTT
NA	TRBV2	NA	TRBJ2-2	CASSTTLAGELFF	TGTGCCAGCAGCACCACACTAGCCGGGGAGCTGTTTTTT
TRBD1	TRBV20-1	NA	TRBJ2-7	CRAGQGTSYEQYF	TGCAGAGCAGGACAGGGAACATCCTACGAGCAGTACTTC
NA	TRBV10-2	NA	TRBJ2-1	CASSESTGINNEQFF	TGCGCCAGCAGTGAGTCTACCGGGATAAACAATGAGCAGTTCTTC